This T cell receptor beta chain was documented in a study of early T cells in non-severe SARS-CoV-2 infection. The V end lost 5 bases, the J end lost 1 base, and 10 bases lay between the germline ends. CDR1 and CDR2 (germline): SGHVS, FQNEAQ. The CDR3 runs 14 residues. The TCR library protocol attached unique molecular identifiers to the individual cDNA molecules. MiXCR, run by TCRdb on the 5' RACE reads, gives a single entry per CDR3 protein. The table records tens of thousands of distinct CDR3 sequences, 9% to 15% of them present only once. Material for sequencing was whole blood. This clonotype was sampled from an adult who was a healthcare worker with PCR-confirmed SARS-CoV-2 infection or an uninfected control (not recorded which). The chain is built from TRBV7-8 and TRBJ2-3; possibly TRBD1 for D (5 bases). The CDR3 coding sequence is TGTGCCAGCAGCCCCTTCAGGGGCACAGATACGCAGTATTTT. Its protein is CASSPFRGTDTQYF.